The 22 T cell receptor beta chains below were found in one sample sequenced in a study of shared clonotypes between healthy human individuals. Sequencing used immunoSEQ multiplex PCR; TCRdb keeps in-frame clones, though not all of them. The sample lists roughly 510,000 clones, about 79% occurring once. Sequencing was done on a sample of PBMCs. The receptors were gathered from a woman between 35 and 50 years old in good health. Some clones in this sample may be carry-over from other donors' samples.

This chain joins TRBV19 and TRBJ1-5; D might be TRBD1 (5 bases). V lost 2 bases, J lost 9 bases, and 17 bases lay in between. Germline V gene lookup returns CDR1 LNHDA and CDR2 SQIVND (reference sequence). The CDR3 has 15 amino acids. CDR3: CASSITGNLEGPQHF. CDR3 bases: TGTGCCAGTAGTATAACAGGTAACTTGGAAGGGCCCCAGCATTTT.

CDR3: CASSSTRQGLSGYTF. The CDR3 region has the DNA TGTGCCAGCAGCTCAACCAGACAGGGTTTATCTGGCTACACCTTC. The rearrangement joins TRBV11-2 to TRBJ1-2; 7 nucleotides match TRBD1. With V trimmed by 4 bases and J by 7 bases, 12 bases remained unmatched. CDR1 is SGHAT, CDR2 FQNNGV, per germline. The CDR3 is made up of 15 amino acids.

Points on this clone: Other DNA sequences in this specimen translate into the identical CDR3. V usage is TRBV5-1 and J usage is TRBJ2-1; 12 bases match TRBD2. J gave up 4 bases and V 0 bases, and 2 bases lay outside the gene matches. Germline V gene data show CDR1 as SGHRS and CDR2 as YFSETQ. This CDR3 comprises 16 residues. The CDR3 here is CASSLGTSGIYNEQFF. The CDR3 region has the DNA TGCGCCAGCAGCTTGGGGACTAGCGGGATATACAATGAGCAGTTCTTC. The full variable domain, its missing parts supplied by reference TRBV5-1 and TRBJ2-1, is KAGVTQTPRYLIKTRGQQVTLSCSPISGHRSVSWYQQTPGQGLQFLFEYFSETQRNKGNFPGRFSGRQFSNSRSEMNVSTLELGDSALYLCASSLGTSGIYNEQFFGPGTRLTVL.

This clone was detected a few times. V usage is TRBV6-6 and J usage is TRBJ1-1, with 8 nucleotides matching TRBD1. The CDR3 length is 14 residues. V was clipped by 7 bases and J by 0 bases; unmatched bases: 4. CDR1 MNHNY and CDR2 SVGAGI come from the germline V gene (reference sequence). CDR3 sequence (DNA): TGTGCCAGCAAGGGACAGGATCTGAACACTGAAGCTTTCTTT. This encodes CASKGQDLNTEAFF.

The chain is built from TRBV5-1 and TRBJ2-5, with 11 nucleotides matching TRBD2. Germline assignment: CDR1 SGHRS and CDR2 YFSETQ. V dropped 2 bases and J dropped 9; count of bases not matched to a gene: 6. There are 14 residues in the CDR3. This CDR3 reads CASSFELAGAAQYF. CDR3 bases: TGCGCCAGCAGCTTTGAACTAGCGGGAGCGGCCCAGTACTTC. Combining the CDR3 with reference TRBV5-1 and TRBJ2-5 gives the whole variable domain KAGVTQTPRYLIKTRGQQVTLSCSPISGHRSVSWYQQTPGQGLQFLFEYFSETQRNKGNFPGRFSGRQFSNSRSEMNVSTLELGDSALYLCASSFELAGAAQYFGPGTRLLVL.

The chain links TRBV6-1 to TRBJ2-2, with TRBD2 matching over 11 bases. V trimming: 7 bases; J trimming: 6 bases; junction bases outside the gene matches: 7. Germline lookup yields CDR1 MNHNS and CDR2 SASEGT. The CDR3 runs to 15 residues. CDR3 amino acids: CASTLLAGEAGELFF. The CDR3 nucleotides read TGTGCCAGCACCCTACTAGCGGGAGAAGCCGGGGAGCTGTTTTTT.

This rearrangement joins TRBV13 to TRBJ2-6, with D possibly being TRBD2 (5 bases). This CDR3 region has 16 residues. The ends were cut back, 6 bases at V and 0 bases at J, with 12 bases in the middle. Looked up from germline, CDR1 is PRHDT and CDR2 is FYEKMQ (reference sequence). The CDR3 region is CASSELDFSGANVLTF. Here the CDR3 DNA reads TGTGCCAGCAGTGAATTGGACTTCTCTGGGGCCAACGTCCTGACTTTC.

This clone was counted a few times. V and J are TRBV28 and TRBJ1-1, with 7 positions matching TRBD1. The trim removed 6 bases at V and 1 base at J, leaving 8 bases unmatched. Germline V gene data show CDR1 as MDHEN and CDR2 as SYDVKM. The CDR3 has 15 residues. This CDR3 is CASRPTGTENTEAFF. The DNA for the CDR3 is TGTGCCAGCAGACCCACCGGGACAGAGAACACTGAAGCTTTCTTT.

Many counts were recorded for this clone. The CDR3 DNA sequence: TGTGCCAGCAGTTTATCGGCCTACAGTGGTGAGCAGTTCTTC. Protein sequence: CASSLSAYSGEQFF. The chain recombines TRBV27 with TRBJ2-1; D unclear. The germline V gene encodes CDR1 MNHEY and CDR2 SMNVEV (reference sequence). V was shortened by 0 bases and J by 9 bases, with 12 bases between the two germline ends. The CDR3 covers 14 residues.

V and J are TRBV9 and TRBJ2-1; 14 bases match TRBD2. This CDR3 spans 15 amino acids. Looked up from germline, CDR1 is SGDLS and CDR2 is YYNGEE. Trimming at V came to 4 bases and at J to 8 bases, leaving 5 bases not matched to a gene. The DNA for the CDR3 is TGTGCCAGCAGCCCCGGGACTAGCGGGAGTCATGAGCAGTTCTTC. This gives the protein CASSPGTSGSHEQFF.

This chain joins TRBV9 and TRBJ1-1; D is uncertain. The CDR3 spans 15 residues. The V end was cut by 0 bases, the J end by 0 bases, with 9 bases between. CDR1 is SGDLS and CDR2 is YYNGEE in the germline V gene. DNA for the CDR3: TGTGCCAGCAGCGTAGAAGCGCGGATGAACACTGAAGCTTTCTTT. Amino acid sequence: CASSVEARMNTEAFF.

This chain connects TRBV7-9 to TRBJ2-7; the match to TRBD2 covers 7 bases. This CDR3 region has 15 residues. Unmatched junction bases numbered 14, after V lost 5 bases and J lost 7 bases. Germline loops: CDR1 SEHNR, CDR2 FQNEAQ (reference sequence). Here the CDR3 reads CASSLRGGSFGEQYF. As DNA, the CDR3 is TGTGCCAGCAGCCTCCGTGGCGGGAGCTTTGGGGAGCAGTACTTC.

The chain combines TRBV5-1 with TRBJ2-1; 8 bases align to TRBD1. Germline V gene data show CDR1 as SGHRS and CDR2 as YFSETQ. Unmatched junction bases numbered 9, after V lost 4 bases and J lost 6 bases. This CDR3 has 15 residues. The DNA for the CDR3 is TGCGCCAGCAGCGGGACAGGAGTGGCAAGCAATGAGCAGTTCTTC. Its translation: CASSGTGVASNEQFF.

The chain is built from TRBV14 and TRBJ2-2; 7 bases are shared with TRBD2. In germline, CDR1 is SGHDN, CDR2 FVKESK. CDR3 length: 14 amino acids. V was clipped by 4 bases and J by 4 bases; unmatched bases: 3. Here the CDR3 reads CASSLRGVTGELFF. The CDR3 nucleotides read TGTGCCAGCAGCCTCCGGGGGGTCACCGGGGAGCTGTTTTTT.

The chain joins TRBV7-6 to TRBJ2-3; 10 bases line up with TRBD2. V lost 5 bases to trimming and J lost 3 bases; unmatched junction nucleotides: 8. This CDR3 is built from 16 residues. In germline, CDR1 is SGHVS, CDR2 FNYEAQ. Here the CDR3 DNA reads TGTGCCAGCAGCCCGGGACTAGCGCGAGGAACAGATACGCAGTATTTT. Encoded protein: CASSPGLARGTDTQYF.

As to this clone: This CDR3 is also generated by other DNA sequences in the sample. V usage is TRBV5-1 and J usage is TRBJ2-2; TRBD2 agrees at 11 bases. CDR1 and CDR2 from the germline V gene are SGHRS and YFSETQ. The CDR3 is 14 residues long. J gave up 2 bases and V 8 bases, and 2 bases lay outside the gene matches. The CDR3 DNA reads as TGCGCCAGTAGACTAGCGGGAAACACCGGGGAGCTGTTTTTT. Amino acid sequence: CASRLAGNTGELFF.

The chain couples TRBV11-2 to TRBJ2-3, with a weak D call TRBD2 (5 bases). V dropped 3 bases and J dropped 4 bases, with 8 bases sitting between them. This CDR3 spans 13 amino acids. Germline CDR1 is SGHAT and CDR2 is FQNNGV. As DNA, the CDR3 is TGTGCCAGCAGCTTTGGAGCGGCAGATACGCAGTATTTT. It specifies CASSFGAADTQYF.

The chain has TRBV7-3 and TRBJ1-2; 9 positions match TRBD1. The V gene end was trimmed by 6 bases and the J gene end by 7 bases; junction bases not matched to a gene: 12. CDR3 length: 15 amino acids. Germline values: CDR1 SGHTA, CDR2 FQGTGA. This CDR3 reads CASSDPGTGSSGYTF. The CDR3 DNA is TGTGCCAGCAGTGACCCCGGGACAGGGTCGAGTGGCTACACCTTC.

The rearrangement links TRBV2 to TRBJ2-3; 13 bases are shared with TRBD2. This CDR3 contains 16 residues. V shed 1 base and J 3 bases; nucleotides not matched to a gene: 1. The germline V gene has CDR1 SNHLY and CDR2 FYNNEI. The CDR3 DNA follows: TGTGCCAGCAGTGAAGGGACTAGCGGGAGAACAGATACGCAGTATTTT. This translates into CASSEGTSGRTDTQYF.

This chain links TRBV6-1 with TRBJ2-7, with 7 bases matching TRBD1. The germline CDR1 and CDR2 sequences are MNHNS and SASEGT. V was clipped by 1 base and J by 6 bases; unmatched bases: 6. This CDR3 is 14 amino acids long. As DNA, the CDR3 is TGTGCCAGCAGTGAAGAAACAGGGGTGGGCGAGCAGTACTTC. Translation: CASSEETGVGEQYF.

CDR3 nucleotide sequence: TGTGCCAGCACCCCTAGCGGCTACAATGAGCAGTTCTTC. It encodes CASTPSGYNEQFF. The chain employs TRBV6-5 and TRBJ2-1, with TRBD2 matching over 7 bases. The CDR3 spans 13 residues. The V segment lost 7 bases and the J segment 3 bases; nucleotides outside the gene matches: 3. Germline V gene data show CDR1 as MNHEY and CDR2 as SVGAGI.

V gene TRBV2 combines with J gene TRBJ2-2; TRBD2 matches at 12 bases. Germline V gene lookup returns CDR1 SNHLY and CDR2 FYNNEI. The CDR3 is 15 residues long. Trimming cost V 6 bases and J 5 bases; bases outside gene matches: 4. CDR3 in amino acids: CASRKTSGSTGELFF. The CDR3 DNA follows: TGTGCCAGCAGAAAGACTAGCGGGAGTACCGGGGAGCTGTTTTTT.